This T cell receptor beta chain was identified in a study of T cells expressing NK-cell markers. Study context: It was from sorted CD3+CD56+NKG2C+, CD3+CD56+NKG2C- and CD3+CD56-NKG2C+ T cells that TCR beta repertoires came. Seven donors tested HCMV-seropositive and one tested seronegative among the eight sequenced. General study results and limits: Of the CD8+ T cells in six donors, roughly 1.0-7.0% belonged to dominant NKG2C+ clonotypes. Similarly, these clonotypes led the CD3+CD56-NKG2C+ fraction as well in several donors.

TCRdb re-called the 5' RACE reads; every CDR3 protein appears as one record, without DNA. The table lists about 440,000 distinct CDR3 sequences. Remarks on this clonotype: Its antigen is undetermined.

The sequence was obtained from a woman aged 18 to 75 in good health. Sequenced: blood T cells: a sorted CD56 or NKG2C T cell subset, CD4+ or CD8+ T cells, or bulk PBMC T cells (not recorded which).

CDR3 protein: CSATGGNEAFF. The gene calls are TRBV20-1 and TRBJ1-1. The CDR3 has 11 residues. From germline, CDR1 is DFQATT and CDR2 SNEGSKA (reference sequence).